These 5 T cell receptor beta chains originate from one sample sequenced in a study of blood T cell repertoires in COVID-19. Data came from immunoSEQ multiplex PCR; TCRdb stores just in-frame clones and leaves some out. The data contain 300,000 to 450,000 clones, approximately 87% of them singletons. The sample was peripheral blood. The receptor source for this set is a woman in her fifties or sixties with COVID-19, enrolled during active disease.

This clone was detected once. The CDR3 reads CASSLVRGGLRTEAFF. CDR3 nucleotides: TGCGCCAGCAGCTTGGTTCGTGGCGGCCTTCGCACTGAAGCTTTCTTT. The chain is built from TRBV5-1 and TRBJ1-1; D remains unclear. Per the germline V gene, CDR1 is SGHRS and CDR2 is YFSETQ. The CDR3 loop spans 16 amino acids. Trimming shortened V by 0 bases and J by 4 bases, and 16 bases separated the two germline ends.

DNA for the CDR3: TGCGCCAGCAGCTTGGAACAGGGGGCTTACGAGCAGTACTTC. Translation gives CASSLEQGAYEQYF. This sequence joins TRBV5-1 and TRBJ2-7; TRBD1 aligns across 9 bases. Per germline, CDR1 SGHRS and CDR2 YFSETQ. The CDR3 sequence is 14 residues long. The junction had 2 bases not matched to a gene; V was cut back by 0 bases and J by 4 bases.

Concerning this clone itself: Within the sample, other DNA sequences also encode this same CDR3. The chain has TRBV5-1 and TRBJ2-7; weak D call: TRBD1 (6 bases). Trimming removed 2 bases from V and 2 bases from J, with 11 bases in between. This CDR3 region has 14 residues. Per germline, CDR1 SGHRS and CDR2 YFSETQ. DNA of the CDR3: TGCGCCAGCAGCTTAGGCAGGGGACCCTACGAGCAGTACTTC. It specifies CASSLGRGPYEQYF.

V and J are TRBV5-1 and TRBJ2-3; the D gene is possibly TRBD2 (7 bases). V was clipped by 2 bases and J by 3 bases, with 16 bases between them. The CDR3 totals 16 residues. Germline V gene sequence: CDR1 SGHRS, CDR2 YFSETQ. CDR3 in amino acids: CASSLRGAEGTDTQYF. DNA of the CDR3: TGCGCCAGCAGCTTACGGGGGGCAGAGGGAACAGATACGCAGTATTTT.

The J gene is TRBJ2-3, the V gene TRBV11-2; TRBD2 is a possible D gene (6 bases). CDR3 length equals 15 residues. CDR1 is SGHAT, CDR2 FQNNGV, per germline. Trimming pared 6 bases from V and 4 bases from J, leaving 17 bases between. Here the CDR3 reads CASSPRGGVADTQYF. In DNA, the CDR3 is TGTGCCAGCAGTCCTAGAGGCGGGGTGGCAGATACGCAGTATTTT.